This entry describes one T cell receptor beta chain. It has no known antigen specificity. No quality values exist for individual bases; no much larger clone is one base distant. Germline trimming: 3 bases from V, 1 base from J; junction bases outside gene matches: 7. From the germline V gene, CDR1 is KGHSH and CDR2 is LQKENI. The CDR3, from cysteine to phenylalanine, totals 17 residues. CDR3 DNA is the only sequence kept; it has 51 bases, read in frame from the first base. TCR beta CDR3 regions were amplified from genomic DNA with the immunoSEQ v3 hsTCRB kit using bias-controlled multiplex PCR. The TCR libraries were sequenced on an Illumina NextSeq 500 to 1.5 million to 2.5 million read pairs for survey level or about 4.5-6 million read pairs for deep level. The source study handled its data this way. The immunoSEQ Analyzer software assigned V, D and J genes, filtered out non-productive sequences, and reported clonality. Repertoires were compared using productive Simpson clonality and Morisita overlap index of productive TRB rearrangements between infused TIL and blood. TCRdb obtained this table from immuneACCESS and retained in-frame rearrangements with V and J assigned. These tables miss some clones; where compared with another copy, unresolved V genes account for less than half of the shortfall, and the remainder is unexplained. That table furnishes V, J and clone size, whereas the DNA furnished D and trimming. Recorded for this sample are about 6,400 clones; roughly 60% of them occurred a single time. The top ten hold 4.5% to 6% of the sample.

This entry belongs to a study of TIL therapy for anti-PD-1-resistant metastatic lung cancer (dated by TCRdb to the early 2020s). Describing the broader study: Enrolled patients had a median age of around 51 years (range roughly 38-80) and a median tumor PD-L1 proportion score of around 6%. The cohort was predominantly lung adenocarcinoma, with several EGFR-mutant and two ALK-rearranged tumors, and half of patients were current or former smokers. A median non-synonymous tumor mutation burden of 1.5 mutations per megabase was determined across the cohort by whole-exome sequencing. Clonotypes were tracked across tumor, expanded TIL product and serial blood samples by T cell receptor beta sequencing of tumor and peripheral blood. Study-wide findings and limitations: The study protocol defined all tumor marker inferences as exploratory. Generalizability was limited because the cohort was highly selected, with more treatment-naive, never-smoker and oncogene-addicted patients included than is typical. Compared with baseline intratumoral T cells, expanded TIL cultures were more clonal and less diverse (median clonality about 6% vs 30%, p < 0.0001). Clonal turnover during TIL culture was high, and many clones enriched in the product were not detected in the baseline tumor, suggesting clonal contraction rather than faithful expansion.

The time point label for this specimen denotes: pre-treatment sample, taken before nivolumab and TIL therapy. The baseline tumor samples, taken from the same resection that was used to grow TIL, were excised metastases, most often pleural nodules or supraclavicular lymph nodes. Tumors were harvested prior to any PD-1/PD-L1 blockade, after which nivolumab was administered to patients, and lymphodepletion, expanded TIL infusion and IL-2 were given to patients who progressed. Adults with stage 4 NSCLC were enrolled from October 2017 to January 2020 in a dual-center phase I trial. Samples came from a single-arm, open-label phase I trial of tumor-infiltrating lymphocyte therapy with nivolumab in advanced non-small cell lung cancer. Parts of each resected tumor were snap-frozen in liquid nitrogen and kept at -80 degrees C. Tumor regions of interest were chosen on H&E sections by laser-capture macrodissection, pulverized into roughly 14 mg aliquots, and extracted with Qiagen Allprep kits.

Sequencing used tumor tissue, obtained at baseline. The source is a person aged 25 to 80 with non-small cell lung cancer. The sequence joins TRBV18 to TRBJ2-3, with 10 junctional bases fitting TRBD1. The CDR3 here reads CASSPSGQGFGTDTQYF. The DNA reads TGTGCCAGCTCACCCTCGGGACAGGGGTTTGGCACAGATACGCAGTATTTT.